The 21 T cell receptor beta chains reported below all come from one sample, sequenced in a study of blood T cell repertoires in COVID-19. The method was immunoSEQ multiplex PCR; TCRdb's version includes in-frame clones alone and lacks a portion of them. The sample lists under 300,000 clones; around 83% were seen once. Sequencing input: peripheral blood. The receptors come from a middle-aged woman who had recovered from COVID-19.

The genes are TRBV30 and TRBJ2-3; 7 bases line up with TRBD1. Germline assignment: CDR1 GTSNPN and CDR2 SVGIG (reference sequence). After removal of 0 bases from V and 0 bases from J, the junction contained 3 bases not matched to a gene. CDR3 length equals 15 residues. The CDR3 nucleotides are TGTGCCTGGAGTGTGGGGACAGCAAGCACAGATACGCAGTATTTT. This encodes CAWSVGTASTDTQYF.

This sequence joins TRBV5-8 and TRBJ2-5; no clear D. The germline V gene has CDR1 SGHTS and CDR2 YDEGEE. The V and J ends lost 1 base and 4 bases respectively, with 8 bases between them. This CDR3 region has 13 residues. CDR3 sequence: CASSLNWAETQYF. The CDR3 DNA reads as TGTGCCAGCAGCTTGAATTGGGCAGAGACCCAGTACTTC.

The rearrangement uses TRBV9 and TRBJ2-1, with 10 positions matching TRBD2. The CDR3 extends over 17 amino acids. The germline V gene encodes CDR1 SGDLS and CDR2 YYNGEE. V dropped 0 bases and J dropped 0; count of bases not matched to a gene: 3. The CDR3 loop reads CASSVGTSGSSYNEQFF. The CDR3 DNA is TGTGCCAGCAGCGTAGGGACTAGCGGAAGCTCCTACAATGAGCAGTTCTTC.

The rearrangement links TRBV5-4 to TRBJ1-2; 7 nucleotides line up with TRBD1. The germline V gene has CDR1 SGHNT and CDR2 YYREEE (reference sequence). With V trimmed by 4 bases and J by 0 bases, 3 bases remained unmatched. There are 14 residues in the CDR3. CDR3 bases: TGTGCCAGCAGCCCAGGGGGAGCTAACTATGGCTACACCTTC. Translation gives CASSPGGANYGYTF. Full variable domain (outside the CDR3, taken from reference TRBV5-4 and TRBJ1-2): ETGVTQSPTHLIKTRGQQVTLRCSSQSGHNTVSWYQQALGQGPQFIFQYYREEENGRGNFPPRFSGLQFPNYSSELNVNALELDDSALYLCASSPGGANYGYTFGSGTRLTVV.

J is TRBJ2-7 and V is TRBV4-1; D perhaps matches TRBD1 (5 bases). Germline V gives CDR1 MGHRA, CDR2 YSYEKL. The CDR3 runs to 13 residues. Trimming stripped 3 bases from V and 6 bases from J, with 12 bases between. The CDR3 here is CASSQAAGSEQYF. DNA for the CDR3: TGCGCCAGCAGCCAGGCAGCAGGGTCCGAGCAGTACTTC.

Comments on this clone: Other DNA sequences from this sample encode an identical CDR3 as well. V is TRBV6-4 and J is TRBJ1-1; D might be TRBD1 (6 bases). Germline assignment: CDR1 MRHNA and CDR2 SNTAGT. V was clipped by 8 bases and J by 2 bases, with 12 bases between them. This CDR3 comprises 13 residues. CDR3 residues: CASRRQENTEAFF. The CDR3 DNA reads as TGTGCCAGCCGCCGACAGGAAAACACTGAAGCTTTCTTT.

The chain joins TRBV7-6 to TRBJ2-7, with 9 bases lining up with TRBD1. CDR1 SGHVS and CDR2 FNYEAQ come from the germline V gene. The CDR3 totals 15 residues. J was trimmed by 4 bases and V by 1 base; bases with no gene match: 5. Here the CDR3 reads CASSLGGQGAYEQYF. The DNA for the CDR3 is TGTGCCAGCAGCTTAGGGGGACAGGGCGCTTACGAGCAGTACTTC. Full variable domain (rest looked up from reference TRBV7-6 and TRBJ2-7): GAGVSQSPRYKVTKRGQDVALRCDPISGHVSLYWYRQALGQGPEFLTYFNYEAQQDKSGLPNDRFSAERPEGSISTLTIQRTEQRDSAMYRCASSLGGQGAYEQYFGPGTRLTVT.

V is TRBV3-1 (or the pseudogene TRBV3-2) and J is TRBJ2-3, with 8 bases fitting TRBD1. Germline CDR1 and CDR2: LGHDT and YNNKEL (reference sequence). V dropped 0 bases and J dropped 4; count of bases not matched to a gene: 6. The CDR3 has 16 amino acids. The CDR3 reads CASSQEGRGRSDTQYF. In DNA form, the CDR3 reads TGTGCCAGCAGCCAAGAAGGCAGGGGGCGATCAGATACGCAGTATTTT.

In this sample, this clone is medium-sized. The chain joins TRBV18 to TRBJ2-5, with TRBD1 matching 7 bases. V lost 5 bases and J lost 2; bases outside the gene matches: 11. CDR3 length: 16 residues. CDR1 and CDR2 from the germline V gene are KGHSH and LQKENI. CDR3 sequence: CASSKPEDRVQETQYF. The CDR3 DNA sequence: TGTGCCAGCTCAAAACCCGAAGACAGGGTTCAAGAGACCCAGTACTTC.

V is TRBV5-1 and J is TRBJ2-2; TRBD2 might be the D (6 bases). Germline V gene data show CDR1 as SGHRS and CDR2 as YFSETQ. CDR3 length: 14 residues. The ends were cut back, 4 bases at V and 5 bases at J, with 12 bases in the middle. The CDR3 DNA reads TGCGCCAGCAGCCCACCGGGGGTTACCGGGGAGCTGTTTTTT. Encoded protein: CASSPPGVTGELFF.

V gene TRBV2 combines with J gene TRBJ2-1, with 7 bases matching TRBD1. J lost 4 bases, V lost 0 bases, and 3 bases had no gene match. The CDR3 consists of 15 residues. The germline V gene has CDR1 SNHLY and CDR2 FYNNEI. The CDR3 region is CASSEAGQTYNEQFF. The CDR3 coding sequence is TGTGCCAGCAGTGAAGCGGGACAGACGTACAATGAGCAGTTCTTC. The full variable domain, rest sourced from reference TRBV2 and TRBJ2-1, is EPEVTQTPSHQVTQMGQEVILRCVPISNHLYFYWYRQILGQKVEFLVSFYNNEISEKSEIFDDQFSVERPDGSNFTLKIRSTKLEDSAMYFCASSEAGQTYNEQFFGPGTRLTVL.

The chain combines TRBV5-6 with TRBJ1-6; 9 bases line up with TRBD1. Trimming removed 0 bases from V and 13 bases from J; junction bases left unmatched: 8. The CDR3 spans 15 residues. Germline V CDR1 and CDR2: SGHDT, YYEEEE. Here the CDR3 DNA reads TGTGCCAGCAGCTTGGCCGGCGGACAGGGGATTCCCCTCCACTTT. The encoded protein is CASSLAGGQGIPLHF.

In this sample, this clone turned up once. The V gene is TRBV28, the J gene TRBJ1-1, with D uncertain. V lost 7 bases to trimming and J lost 5 bases, with 14 bases between them. This CDR3 is built from 13 residues. Germline CDR1 is MDHEN and CDR2 is SYDVKM. As DNA, the CDR3 is TGTGCCAGCATCCAAGGGAGTCGGACTGAAGCTTTCTTT. It yields the protein CASIQGSRTEAFF.

The chain employs TRBV5-6 and TRBJ2-6; TRBD1 agrees at 8 bases. The CDR3 contains 15 residues. J was trimmed by 2 bases and V by 3 bases; bases with no gene match: 1. Germline V gives CDR1 SGHDT, CDR2 YYEEEE. CDR3 in amino acids: CASSWTGTGANVLTF. The CDR3, as DNA: TGTGCCAGCAGCTGGACAGGGACTGGGGCCAACGTCCTGACTTTC.

The chain has TRBV12-3 or TRBV12-4 and TRBJ2-2; D possibly corresponds to TRBD2 (5 bases). This CDR3 spans 11 amino acids. V dropped 3 bases and J dropped 13 bases, with 9 bases sitting between them. CDR3 in amino acids: CASSFAGGLFF. CDR3 nucleotide sequence: TGTGCCAGCAGTTTCGCGGGTGGGCTGTTTTTT.

The chain recombines TRBV5-1 with TRBJ2-1; D not resolved. Germline CDR1 reads SGHRS; CDR2 reads YFSETQ. CDR3 length: 14 amino acids. Trimming removed 4 bases from V and 8 bases from J, with 16 bases in between. The DNA of the CDR3 is TGCGCCAGCAGCCCCTCCTACACCAGCGATGAGCAGTTCTTC. Translating it yields CASSPSYTSDEQFF.

This chain links TRBV24-1 with TRBJ2-3; 8 positions agree with TRBD1. Germline CDR1 KGHDR, CDR2 SFDVKD. This CDR3 has 16 residues. With 7 bases clipped from V and 1 base from J, the junction kept 9 bases outside the gene matches. CDR3 DNA sequence: TGTGCCACCAGAGACAGACCAGGGGGCGGCACAGATACGCAGTATTTT. Residues: CATRDRPGGGTDTQYF.

The CDR3 sequence is CSATPMGHEAFF. The CDR3 DNA follows: TGCAGCGCCACGCCTATGGGGCATGAAGCTTTCTTT. The genes are TRBV29-1 and TRBJ1-1; D possibly corresponds to TRBD1 (5 bases). V was shortened by 7 bases and J by 7 bases, with 16 bases between the two germline ends. The length of the CDR3 is 12 residues. Germline V gives CDR1 SQVTM, CDR2 ANQGSEA. Full variable domain (outside the CDR3, taken from reference TRBV29-1 and TRBJ1-1): SAVISQKPSRDICQRGTSLTIQCQVDSQVTMMFWYRQQPGQSLTLIATANQGSEATYESGFVIDKFPISRPNLTFSTLTVSNMSPEDSSIYLCSATPMGHEAFFGQGTRLTVV.

The rearrangement uses TRBV30 and TRBJ1-4; 9 bases align to TRBD1. V gave up 4 bases and J gave up 4 bases; unmatched junction bases: 4. The CDR3 totals 14 residues. Per germline, CDR1 GTSNPN and CDR2 SVGIG (reference sequence). Here the CDR3 reads CAWTGTGHNEKLFF. The CDR3 nucleotides read TGTGCCTGGACCGGGACAGGGCATAATGAAAAACTGTTTTTT.

The V and J genes are TRBV18 and TRBJ2-1; 8 nucleotides agree with TRBD2. Germline CDR1 and CDR2: KGHSH and LQKENI. CDR3 size: 14 residues. V lost 3 bases, J lost 5 bases, and 3 bases stayed unmatched. The CDR3 DNA sequence: TGTGCCAGCTCACCCACAGCGGGGGACAATGAGCAGTTCTTC. Its protein product is CASSPTAGDNEQFF.

This chain joins TRBV5-4 and TRBJ1-2, with TRBD1 identical over 8 bases. The CDR3 runs to 14 residues. The junction had 8 bases not matched to a gene; V was cut back by 4 bases and J by 6 bases. CDR1 and CDR2 (germline): SGHNT, YYREEE (reference sequence). The CDR3 nucleotides are TGTGCCAGCAGCCTCGGACAGGGTAATCATGGCTACACCTTC. Protein product: CASSLGQGNHGYTF.